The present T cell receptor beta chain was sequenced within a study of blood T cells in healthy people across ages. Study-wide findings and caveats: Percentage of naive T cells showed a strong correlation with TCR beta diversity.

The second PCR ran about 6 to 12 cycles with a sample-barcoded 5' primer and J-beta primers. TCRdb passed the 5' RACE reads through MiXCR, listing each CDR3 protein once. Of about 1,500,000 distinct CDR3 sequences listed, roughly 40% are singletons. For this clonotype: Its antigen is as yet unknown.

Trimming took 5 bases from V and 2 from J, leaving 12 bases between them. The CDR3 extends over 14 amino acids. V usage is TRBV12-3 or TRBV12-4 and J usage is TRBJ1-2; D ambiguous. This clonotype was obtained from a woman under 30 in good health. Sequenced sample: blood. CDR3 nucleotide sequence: TGTGCCAGCAGTGTAGGCCCGGGGAACTATGGCTACACCTTC. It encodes CASSVGPGNYGYTF.